Given below is one TCR beta chain in context. Its antigen is currently unknown. The time point denotes: newly diagnosed GD, antithyroid drugs for less than 3 months. Making the TCR library involved RNA that had been extracted from PBMCs. EDTA tubes held 8 to 10 milliliters of peripheral blood from each patient. Combining iRepertoire HTBI primers with Arm-PCR of CDR3 regions, the authors built TCR beta libraries. TCRdb re-called the multiplex PCR reads with MiXCR, one entry per CDR3 protein. The data show hundreds of thousands of distinct CDR3 sequences, around 16% seen once. V trimming: 7 bases; J trimming: 8 bases; junction bases outside the gene matches: 12. Germline CDR1 LGHNA, CDR2 YSLEER. The CDR3 has 15 amino acids. This record comes from a study of regulatory T cells in long-lasting Graves disease. General study results and limits: Analysis covered peripheral blood alone, not thyroid tissue. Persistent disease samples used TRBV28, TRBJ1-2 and TRBJ2-5 preferentially.

In addition, the sample was reused for a study of T cells in Graves' hyperthyroidism and ophthalmopathy. That study reports: Reasons for excluding patients were uncontrolled infection, other autoimmune disease, pregnancy or lactation.

This TCR derives from a woman in her forties with Graves disease. The source material was peripheral blood mononuclear cells (PBMCs), sampled at new diagnosis, from a patient treated with antithyroid drugs. The chain couples TRBV4-3 to TRBJ2-2; 8 bases map to TRBD2. The CDR3: CASKLLREGSGELFF. The DNA of the CDR3 is TGCGCCAGCAAGTTACTCCGGGAGGGTTCGGGGGAGCTGTTTTTT.